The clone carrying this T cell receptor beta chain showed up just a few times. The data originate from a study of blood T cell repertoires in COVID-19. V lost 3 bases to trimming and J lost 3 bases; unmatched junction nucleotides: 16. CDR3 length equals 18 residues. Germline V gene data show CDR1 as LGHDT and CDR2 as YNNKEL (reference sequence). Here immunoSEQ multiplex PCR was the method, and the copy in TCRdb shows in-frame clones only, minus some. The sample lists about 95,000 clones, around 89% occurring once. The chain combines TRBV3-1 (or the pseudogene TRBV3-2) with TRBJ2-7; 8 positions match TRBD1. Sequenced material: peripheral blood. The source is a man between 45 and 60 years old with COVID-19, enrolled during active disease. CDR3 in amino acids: CASSHSSRTGGNIYEQYF. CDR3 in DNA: TGTGCCAGCAGCCATTCCTCCAGAACAGGGGGTAATATCTACGAGCAGTACTTC.